The source of this T cell receptor (beta chain) is a study of OX40 agonist ivuxolimab in advanced cancers. Across the whole study: Patients were under 90% male with ages about 23 to 90, mean about 54.

The table came from immunoSEQ multiplex PCR; TCRdb's copy has only in-frame clones and leaves some out. The repertoire consists of about 16,000 clones, with 84% occurring once and the leading ten covering 55% to 85%. From germline, CDR1 is SGHAT and CDR2 FQNNGV. This CDR3 comprises 15 residues. The trim removed 5 bases at V and 0 bases at J, leaving 6 bases unmatched. This clonotype was obtained from an adult with an advanced solid tumor such as melanoma, head and neck, liver or kidney cancer. Specimen: CD4+ or CD8+ T cells sorted from blood, collected in a trial of the OX40 agonist ivuxolimab. The rearrangement links TRBV11-2 to TRBJ2-5, with TRBD1 identical over 7 bases. The CDR3 coding sequence is TGTGCCAGCAGCAGAACTACAGGGGACCAAGAGACCCAGTACTTC. Translating gives CASSRTTGDQETQYF.